This T cell receptor beta chain was recovered during a study of cytomegalovirus exposure and HLA in healthy donors. 13 Jbeta primers and 60 Vbeta primers were used for the PCR. Measured with immunoSEQ multiplex PCR; TCRdb has only the in-frame clones, and not every one. The sample's table shows roughly 64,000 clones. Participants comprised healthy donors of bone marrow. The germline gives CDR1 MNHEY, CDR2 SVGAGI. V gave up 2 bases and J gave up 4 bases, with 9 bases separating them. The CDR3 has 14 residues. About this clone: The antigen is unknown.

General study points: Later analysis showed TCR association rates varying by HLA locus, highest for DRB1 and lowest for HLA-C. The authors reported that TCR beta sequences could predict HLA-A and HLA-B alleles. These predictions were accurate for most subjects in the first cohort.

The sequence came from a woman aged 18-29 years in good health and CMV-seronegative. The chain is built from TRBV6-5 and TRBJ2-1; no clear D. Material for sequencing was PBMCs. CDR3 loop: CASSYGPDYNEQFF. CDR3 DNA sequence: TGTGCCAGCAGTTACGGGCCGGATTACAATGAGCAGTTCTTC.